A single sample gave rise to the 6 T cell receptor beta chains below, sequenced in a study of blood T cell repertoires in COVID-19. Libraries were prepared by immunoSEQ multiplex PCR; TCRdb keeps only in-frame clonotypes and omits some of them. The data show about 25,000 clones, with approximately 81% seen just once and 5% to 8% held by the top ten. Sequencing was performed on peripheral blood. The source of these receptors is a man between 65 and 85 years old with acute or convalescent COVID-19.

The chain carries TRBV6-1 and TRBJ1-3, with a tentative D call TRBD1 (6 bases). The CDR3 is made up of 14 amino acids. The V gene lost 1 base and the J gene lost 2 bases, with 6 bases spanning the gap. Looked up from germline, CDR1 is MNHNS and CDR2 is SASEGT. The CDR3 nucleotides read TGTGCCAGCAGTGAAGGGACAGCTGGAAACACCATATATTTT. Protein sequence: CASSEGTAGNTIYF.

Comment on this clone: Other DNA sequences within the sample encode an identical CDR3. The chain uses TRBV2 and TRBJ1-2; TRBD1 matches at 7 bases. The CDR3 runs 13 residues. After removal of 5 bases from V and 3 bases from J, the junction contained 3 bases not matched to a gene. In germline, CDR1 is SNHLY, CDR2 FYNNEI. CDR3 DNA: TGTGCCAGCAGTCTAGACAGGGACTATGGCTACACCTTC. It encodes CASSLDRDYGYTF. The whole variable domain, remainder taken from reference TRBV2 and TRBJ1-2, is EPEVTQTPSHQVTQMGQEVILRCVPISNHLYFYWYRQILGQKVEFLVSFYNNEISEKSEIFDDQFSVERPDGSNFTLKIRSTKLEDSAMYFCASSLDRDYGYTFGSGTRLTVV.

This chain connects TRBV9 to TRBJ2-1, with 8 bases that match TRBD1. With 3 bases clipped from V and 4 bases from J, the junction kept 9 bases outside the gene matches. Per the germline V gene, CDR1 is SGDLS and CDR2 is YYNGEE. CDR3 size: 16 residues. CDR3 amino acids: CASSAGTGGGYNEQFF. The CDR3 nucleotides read TGTGCCAGCAGCGCTGGGACAGGAGGTGGGTACAATGAGCAGTTCTTC.

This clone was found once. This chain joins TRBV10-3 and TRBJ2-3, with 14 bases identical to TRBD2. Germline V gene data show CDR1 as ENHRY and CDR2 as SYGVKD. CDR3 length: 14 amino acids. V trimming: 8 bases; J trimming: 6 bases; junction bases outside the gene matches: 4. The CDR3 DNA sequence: TGTGCCATCGGGACTAGCGGGGGCCGGGATACGCAGTATTTT. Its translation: CAIGTSGGRDTQYF.

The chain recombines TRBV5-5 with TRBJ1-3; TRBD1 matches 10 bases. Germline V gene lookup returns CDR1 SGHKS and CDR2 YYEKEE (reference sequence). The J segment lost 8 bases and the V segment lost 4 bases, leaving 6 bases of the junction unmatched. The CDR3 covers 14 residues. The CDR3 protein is CASSETGGLDTIYF. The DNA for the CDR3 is TGTGCCAGCAGCGAGACAGGGGGCCTTGACACCATATATTTT.

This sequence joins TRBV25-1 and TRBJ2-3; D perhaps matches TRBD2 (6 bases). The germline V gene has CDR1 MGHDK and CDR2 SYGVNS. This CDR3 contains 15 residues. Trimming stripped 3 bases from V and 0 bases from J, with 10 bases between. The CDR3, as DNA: TGTGCCAGCAGTGATGGGGGGACTAGCACAGATACGCAGTATTTT. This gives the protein CASSDGGTSTDTQYF.